One and the same sample provided the 23 T cell receptor beta chains below, sequenced in a study of control samples from healthy donors and cancer patients. Generated by immunoSEQ multiplex PCR, the TCRdb table keeps only in-frame clones and is missing some. The sample lists roughly 160,000 clones; about 86% were seen once. Sequenced sample: blood. These TCRs come from a woman aged 25 to 45 in good health.

V is TRBV2 and J is TRBJ2-7; D unclear. Germline loops: CDR1 SNHLY, CDR2 FYNNEI. The CDR3 has 14 amino acids. The V end lost 4 bases, the J end lost 5 bases, and 15 bases lay between the germline ends. This chain's CDR3 is CASSGGNRVHEQYV. DNA of the CDR3: TGTGCCAGCAGTGGTGGGAACAGAGTCCACGAGCAGTACGTC.

The V call is TRBV27, the J call TRBJ2-5; the D gene is possibly TRBD1 (8 bases). Trimming removed 4 bases at V and 4 bases at J, with 22 bases between. CDR3 length: 17 amino acids. Germline CDR1 reads MNHEY; CDR2 reads SMNVEV (reference sequence). CDR3 sequence: CASSSYRPDREGETQYF. Written as DNA, the CDR3 is TGTGCCAGCAGTTCTTATCGACCGGACAGGGAGGGAGAGACCCAGTACTTC.

The CDR3 bases are TGTGCCATCAGTGCGGACAGGGGCGAGCAGTACGTC. This translates into CAISADRGEQYV. J is TRBJ2-7 and V is TRBV10-3; 9 positions match TRBD1. Germline CDR1 reads ENHRY; CDR2 reads SYGVKD. The CDR3 length is 12 residues. Trimming at V came to 4 bases and at J to 6 bases, leaving 1 base not matched to a gene.

The chain links TRBV15 to TRBJ2-7; 7 bases match TRBD2. V shed 1 base and J 3 bases; nucleotides not matched to a gene: 9. CDR3 length: 16 residues. Germline V gene data show CDR1 as LNHNV and CDR2 as YYDKDF (reference sequence). The CDR3 sequence is CATSRGGGVEIYEQYV. CDR3 DNA sequence: TGTGCCACCAGCAGAGGGGGGGGTGTAGAAATCTACGAGCAGTACGTC.

V and J are TRBV2 and TRBJ2-1; 8 bases are a match to TRBD2. CDR3 size: 13 residues. J lost 9 bases, V lost 3 bases, and 4 bases had no gene match. CDR1 is SNHLY and CDR2 is FYNNEI in the germline V gene. Here the CDR3 reads CASSDSGGVEQFF. The CDR3 DNA is TGTGCCAGCAGTGATTCCGGGGGGGTTGAGCAGTTCTTC.

This clone was counted only a few times. The chain combines TRBV9 with TRBJ2-2, with 9 bases that match TRBD2. This CDR3 is built from 14 residues. Germline V gene lookup returns CDR1 SGDLS and CDR2 YYNGEE. V was clipped by 3 bases and J by 6 bases; unmatched bases: 3. This CDR3 reads CASSALAGSGELFF. CDR3 DNA: TGTGCCAGCAGCGCCCTAGCGGGATCCGGGGAGCTGTTTTTT.

This clone was recorded once. The chain carries TRBV28 and TRBJ2-5; weak D call: TRBD2 (6 bases). V lost 7 bases, J lost 1 base, and 13 bases lay in between. This CDR3 region has 14 residues. Germline CDR1 reads MDHEN; CDR2 reads SYDVKM. The CDR3 spells CASTTGLTQETQYF. The CDR3 DNA sequence: TGTGCCAGCACGACGGGACTTACCCAAGAGACCCAGTACTTC.

The chain combines TRBV6-5 with TRBJ1-1; the D gene is possibly TRBD1 (6 bases). The CDR3 is 15 residues long. The V end was cut by 5 bases, the J end by 1 base, with 14 bases between. Germline V gene sequence: CDR1 MNHEY, CDR2 SVGAGI. Written as DNA, the CDR3 is TGTGCCAGCAGTCTACGGACAGTTCCGAACACTGAAGCTTTCTTT. This sequence encodes CASSLRTVPNTEAFF.

A remark on this clone: Since the CDR3 does not end with the conserved phenylalanine or tryptophan, this likely comes from a read error. The DNA is left out, because the CDR3 cannot be placed on it with certainty; the CDR3 is given as TCRdb lists it. The genes are TRBV6-4 and TRBJ1-3. Counting both end residues, the CDR3 totals 10 amino acids. Germline lookup yields CDR1 MRHNA and CDR2 SNTAGT. CDR3 in amino acids: CATPGKGNVV.

The J gene is TRBJ1-1, the V gene TRBV7-9, with D possibly matching TRBD1 (6 bases). The CDR3 totals 14 residues. The V end was cut by 5 bases, the J end by 11 bases, with 21 bases between. Germline V gene sequence: CDR1 SEHNR, CDR2 FQNEAQ (reference sequence). The CDR3 reads CASSIPGTTQGAFF. DNA for the CDR3: TGTGCCAGCAGCATCCCGGGGACCACCCAGGGGGCTTTCTTT.

This clone was recorded a few times. The chain combines TRBV4-1 with TRBJ2-7; D may be TRBD1 (6 bases). Germline lookup yields CDR1 MGHRA and CDR2 YSYEKL. The CDR3 runs to 16 residues. V lost 3 bases, J lost 3 bases, and 18 bases lay in between. The CDR3 bases are TGCGCCAGCAGCCAGCAGGATCTAACAGGGAGCTACGAGCAGTACTTC. Translation: CASSQQDLTGSYEQYF.

This chain links TRBV28 with TRBJ2-5, with 8 bases matching TRBD1. The CDR3 is made up of 15 amino acids. Germline V CDR1 and CDR2: MDHEN, SYDVKM. Trimming at V came to 6 bases and at J to 5 bases, leaving 11 bases not matched to a gene. The DNA for the CDR3 is TGTGCCAGCAGGAGAACAGGGGGAGGACGGGAGACCCAGTACTTC. Encoded protein: CASRRTGGGRETQYF.

The chain is built from TRBV6-4 and TRBJ2-3, with 11 nucleotides matching TRBD1. Germline CDR1 is MRHNA and CDR2 is SNTAGT. The V gene end was trimmed by 5 bases and the J gene end by 5 bases; junction bases not matched to a gene: 9. The CDR3 runs to 16 residues. The CDR3 spells CASSNGQGAALDTQYF. CDR3 DNA sequence: TGTGCCAGCAGTAACGGACAGGGGGCAGCCTTAGATACGCAGTATTTT.

This chain links TRBV9 with TRBJ2-2; D is undetermined. The CDR3 totals 12 residues. Germline CDR1 and CDR2: SGDLS and YYNGEE. The germline V and J ends were trimmed by 2 bases and 1 base, with 0 bases remaining between them. The chain's CDR3 is CASSVNTGELFF. In DNA form, the CDR3 reads TGTGCCAGCAGCGTGAACACCGGGGAGCTGTTTTTT.

This chain uses TRBV10-3 with TRBJ2-7; 7 positions match TRBD2. CDR3 length: 13 residues. The germline V gene has CDR1 ENHRY and CDR2 SYGVKD. Trimming removed 3 bases from V and 3 bases from J; junction bases left unmatched: 2. CDR3 loop: CAISDSGGYEQYF. CDR3 DNA sequence: TGTGCCATCAGTGACTCGGGGGGCTACGAGCAGTACTTC.

The chain carries TRBV11-2 and TRBJ2-7; D not resolved. Trimming stripped 0 bases from V and 4 bases from J, with 7 bases between. Germline V gene sequence: CDR1 SGHAT, CDR2 FQNNGV. The CDR3 runs to 13 residues. The CDR3 DNA reads as TGTGCCAGCAGCTTAGAGATGAGGTACGAGCAGTACTTC. Protein sequence: CASSLEMRYEQYF.

The chain links TRBV7-9 to TRBJ2-7; TRBD1 aligns across 9 bases. Germline-derived CDR1 and CDR2 are SEHNR and FQNEAQ (reference sequence). The CDR3 totals 14 residues. With 5 bases clipped from V and 3 bases from J, the junction kept 5 bases outside the gene matches. The CDR3 loop is CASSPGQGNYEQYV. The CDR3 region has the DNA TGTGCCAGCAGCCCAGGACAGGGGAACTACGAGCAGTACGTC.

In this sample, this clone turned up once. The chain joins TRBV30 to TRBJ1-4; no reliable D call. V was clipped by 2 bases and J by 5 bases, with 15 bases between them. Germline loops: CDR1 GTSNPN, CDR2 SVGIG (reference sequence). The CDR3 runs 15 residues. CDR3 sequence reads: CAWSKSGVRNEKLFF. The CDR3 coding sequence is TGTGCCTGGAGTAAGTCCGGTGTGCGAAATGAAAAACTGTTTTTT.

The chain recombines TRBV18 with TRBJ2-3; 12 nucleotides match TRBD1. The CDR3 has 16 amino acids. The V gene's germline CDR1 is KGHSH and CDR2 LQKENI. After removal of 4 bases from V and 4 bases from J, the junction contained 6 bases not matched to a gene. CDR3 sequence (DNA): TGTGCCAGCTCACGTGCGGGACAGGGGGCTGCAGATACGCAGTATTTT. This encodes CASSRAGQGAADTQYF.

The chain uses TRBV7-9 and TRBJ1-4, with D perhaps TRBD1 (6 bases). The germline gives CDR1 SEHNR, CDR2 FQNEAQ (reference sequence). V lost 5 bases, J lost 0 bases, and 19 bases lay in between. The CDR3 is 18 amino acids. The CDR3 nucleotides read TGTGCCAGCAGCCCCGGGCGAGGGGGAAGTTCAACTAATGAAAAACTGTTTTTT. Residues: CASSPGRGGSSTNEKLFF.

The chain uses TRBV2 and TRBJ1-3; the D gene is possibly TRBD1 (6 bases). Per germline, CDR1 SNHLY and CDR2 FYNNEI. The ends were cut back, 6 bases at V and 0 bases at J, with 12 bases in the middle. This CDR3 is 15 amino acids long. This CDR3 reads CASRRGATSGNTIYF. CDR3 DNA: TGTGCCAGCAGAAGGGGGGCAACCTCTGGAAACACCATATATTTT.

The V and J genes are TRBV19 and TRBJ2-7, with 7 positions matching TRBD1. V lost 4 bases to trimming and J lost 5 bases; unmatched junction nucleotides: 11. CDR3 length equals 15 residues. Looked up from germline, CDR1 is LNHDA and CDR2 is SQIVND (reference sequence). CDR3 sequence reads: CASSTVRQGVHEQYF. The CDR3 DNA follows: TGTGCCAGTAGTACGGTGCGGCAGGGGGTCCACGAGCAGTACTTC.

The chain is built from TRBV19 and TRBJ2-7, with 8 bases lining up with TRBD1. The CDR3 has 14 residues. The germline gives CDR1 LNHDA, CDR2 SQIVND (reference sequence). The junction had 8 bases not matched to a gene; V was cut back by 5 bases and J by 5 bases. Written as DNA, the CDR3 is TGTGCCAGTAGTCCTGACAGGGGTCAGAACGAGCAGTACTTC. Amino acids: CASSPDRGQNEQYF. Full variable domain (remainder filled in from reference TRBV19 and TRBJ2-7): DGGITQSPKYLFRKEGQNVTLSCEQNLNHDAMYWYRQDPGQGLRLIYYSQIVNDFQKGDIAEGYSVSREKKESFPLTVTSAQKNPTAFYLCASSPDRGQNEQYFGPGTRLTVT.